This T cell receptor (beta chain) was recorded in a study of immune characterization of retroperitoneal liposarcoma. V dropped 5 bases and J dropped 4 bases, with 19 bases sitting between them. Per the germline V gene, CDR1 is MNHNY and CDR2 is SVGAGI (reference sequence). The CDR3 is made up of 16 amino acids. Via MiXCR, TCRdb re-called the PCR reads, giving one row per CDR3 protein. The sample includes around 3,000 distinct CDR3 sequences, around half seen only once; the top ten take 50% to 70%. This clonotype was observed a single time. This chain joins TRBV6-6 and TRBJ2-3; tentatively, D is TRBD2 (6 bases). The TCR was taken from a male donor with retroperitoneal liposarcoma. The material sequenced was tumor tissue. CDR3 sequence: CASSGPTDYWADTQYF. The CDR3 coding sequence is TGTGCCAGCAGTGGACCGACGGACTATTGGGCAGATACGCAGTATTTT.